The rows below give T cell receptor beta chains drawn from one sample of a study of blood T cell repertoires in COVID-19. The method was immunoSEQ multiplex PCR; TCRdb's version includes in-frame clones alone and lacks a portion of them. The sample holds 230,000 or so clones, 83% seen once. The sample consisted of peripheral blood. The receptors were sampled from a man in his forties with active or convalescent COVID-19. Each CDR3 is given with its conserved first and last residue. A D gene is named only where the DNA matches it firmly. A row's size may be missing; if present it is once, few, many or a size class.

J gene,D gene,clone size,V gene,CDR3 protein,CDR3 DNA
TRBJ2-7,TRBD1,-,TRBV5-6,CASSLGTGGEQYF,TGTGCCAGCAGCTTGGGGACAGGTGGCGAGCAGTACTTC
TRBJ2-2,TRBD1,-,TRBV9,CASSIRDRLNTGELFF,TGTGCCAGCAGCATCCGGGACAGATTGAACACCGGGGAGCTGTTTTTT
TRBJ1-2,TRBD1,-,TRBV11-2,CASSSRDRGLYGYTF,TGTGCCAGCAGCTCCCGGGACAGGGGGCTCTATGGCTACACCTTC
TRBJ2-7,TRBD1,-,TRBV28,CASTNRQGSYEQYF,TGTGCCAGCACCAATCGACAGGGGTCCTACGAGCAGTACTTC
TRBJ2-1,TRBD1,-,TRBV11-2,CASSLGAGTGAYNEQFF,TGTGCCAGCAGCTTAGGGGCCGGGACAGGGGCCTACAATGAGCAGTTCTTC
TRBJ1-2,-,once,TRBV5-1,CASSLADGDYGYTF,TGCGCCAGCAGCTTGGCCGACGGGGATTATGGCTACACCTTC
TRBJ1-5,TRBD1,-,TRBV5-6,CASSPQGANQPQHF,TGTGCCAGCAGCCCACAGGGGGCCAATCAGCCCCAGCATTTT
TRBJ1-2,-,-,TRBV12-3/TRBV12-4,CASSAREYGYTF,TGTGCCAGCAGCGCGAGGGAGTATGGCTACACCTTC
TRBJ1-2,-,-,TRBV2,CASTLRPGANYGYTF,TGTGCCAGCACCCTAAGGCCAGGGGCAAACTATGGCTACACCTTC
TRBJ1-4,-,-,TRBV4-1,CASSQDVGRLLTNEKLFF,TGCGCCAGCAGCCAAGATGTTGGCAGGCTGTTAACTAATGAAAAACTGTTTTTT
TRBJ1-4,TRBD1,-,TRBV4-1,CASSPGQGATNEKLFF,TGCGCCAGCAGCCCCGGACAGGGGGCTACTAATGAAAAACTGTTTTTT
TRBJ1-6,-,once,TRBV13,CASSLGRGAGNSPLHF,TGTGCCAGCAGCTTAGGCCGGGGGGCGGGCAATTCACCCCTCCACTTT
TRBJ2-3,-,-,TRBV11-3,CASSYSSDTQYF,TGTGCCAGCAGTTACTCGTCAGATACGCAGTATTTT
TRBJ1-3,-,-,TRBV30,CAWSSTGVLGGNTIYF,TGTGCCTGGAGTTCAACGGGGGTCTTGGGTGGAAACACCATATATTTT
TRBJ1-2,TRBD1,-,TRBV3-1/TRBV3-2,CASSQGQGAGGYTF,TGTGCCAGCAGCCAAGGGCAGGGGGCAGGTGGCTACACCTTC
TRBJ2-5,TRBD2,once,TRBV2,CASSELGYSGRQGTQYF,TGTGCCAGCAGTGAATTAGGATATAGCGGGAGGCAAGGGACCCAGTACTTC
TRBJ1-1,-,many,TRBV3-1/TRBV3-2,CASSQMGAGQNTEAFF,TGTGCCAGCAGCCAAATGGGGGCAGGTCAGAACACTGAAGCTTTCTTT
TRBJ1-1,-,-,TRBV18,CASSPYPDSLDLILNTEAFF,TGTGCCAGCTCACCATACCCGGACAGCTTAGACTTGATACTGAACACTGAAGCTTTCTTT